The TCR beta chain described here comes from a study of cytomegalovirus exposure and HLA in healthy donors. Across the study: Of fewer than 450 genotyped donors, about 81% clustered with self-reported Caucasian donors.

Healthy bone marrow donors made up the donors. Study outcomes and limitations: Productive status was seen about 90% or about 30% of the time for most TCR beta V segments in an earlier analysis. In a later analysis, several top co-occurrence clusters appeared linked to parvovirus B19, influenza, CMV and Epstein-Barr virus.

The germline gives CDR1 SGDLS, CDR2 YYNGEE. With 4 bases clipped from V and 7 bases from J, the junction kept 10 bases outside the gene matches. There are 15 residues in the CDR3. Note on this clone: Its specificity is not known.

PCR involved 60 Vbeta and 13 Jbeta primers. The data were produced by immunoSEQ multiplex PCR, yet TCRdb's version contains in-frame clones alone and is incomplete. There are about 110,000 clones in the sample; about three quarters occur only once, and about 0.8% lies in the top ten. The TCR was taken from a boy between 5 and 17 years old in good health and CMV-seronegative. V usage is TRBV9 and J usage is TRBJ2-2; 7 positions match TRBD1. Sample: PBMCs. This CDR3 is CASSPETGRGGELFF. The CDR3 DNA reads TGTGCCAGCAGCCCCGAGACAGGGCGTGGCGGGGAGCTGTTTTTT.